This T cell receptor beta chain was sequenced during a study of control samples from healthy donors and cancer patients. The repertoire was sequenced with immunoSEQ multiplex PCR; TCRdb's copy has only in-frame clones and lacks some. The data hold about 120,000 clones, with over 75% observed a single time. The receptor was derived from a man aged 18-30 years in good health. Sequencing used blood.

CDR3 nucleotide sequence: TGTGCCAGCAGCTTAACAGGACAGGCACTCACAGATACGCAGTATTTT. This sequence encodes CASSLTGQALTDTQYF. The chain carries TRBV7-2 and TRBJ2-3, with 7 bases that match TRBD1. CDR1 SGHTA and CDR2 FQGNSA come from the germline V gene. The CDR3 consists of 16 residues. J gave up 2 bases and V 2 bases, and 7 bases lay outside the gene matches.